Listed below are T cell receptor beta chains from one sample, sequenced in a study of blood T cell repertoires in COVID-19. Sequencing was performed with immunoSEQ multiplex PCR; in TCRdb, only in-frame clones are kept and a portion is missing. The repertoire holds 150,000 to 180,000 clones, with 85% as singletons. The sequencing input was peripheral blood. Source of these receptors: a woman aged 55-69 years with COVID-19, enrolled during active disease. Each CDR3 is given with its conserved first and last residue. The order of the fields is J gene, D gene, clone size, V gene, CDR3 DNA, CDR3 protein. D genes are given only for firm matches. Rows may omit the clone size; those that give it use once, few, many or a size class.

j_call: TRBJ2-1
d_call: TRBD1
clone_size: once
v_call: TRBV4-2
cdr3_nt: TGTGCCAGCAGCCCGACGCAGGGACAGAATTCCTACAATGAGCAGTTCTTC
cdr3_aa: CASSPTQGQNSYNEQFF

j_call: TRBJ1-1
d_call: .
clone_size: .
v_call: TRBV19
cdr3_nt: TGTGCCAGTAGTATGGATCTCCCTAGGAGCGAAGCTTTCTTT
cdr3_aa: CASSMDLPRSEAFF

j_call: TRBJ1-1
d_call: .
clone_size: .
v_call: TRBV11-2
cdr3_nt: TGTGCCAGCACCCACCATACGGGGAACACTGAAGCTTTCTTT
cdr3_aa: CASTHHTGNTEAFF

j_call: TRBJ1-5
d_call: TRBD1
clone_size: .
v_call: TRBV15
cdr3_nt: TGTGCCACCAGCAGAGGACAGGGGAAGGAGCCCCAGCATTTT
cdr3_aa: CATSRGQGKEPQHF

j_call: TRBJ1-1
d_call: .
clone_size: .
v_call: TRBV6-5
cdr3_nt: TGTGCCATAATTAAGAGCAACACTGAAGCTTTCTTT
cdr3_aa: CAIIKSNTEAFF

j_call: TRBJ2-5
d_call: .
clone_size: .
v_call: TRBV3-1/TRBV3-2
cdr3_nt: TGTGCCAGCAGCCAAGTTCCGGAGACCCAGTACTTC
cdr3_aa: CASSQVPETQYF

j_call: TRBJ1-6
d_call: .
clone_size: .
v_call: TRBV5-1
cdr3_nt: TGCGCCAGCAGCTTGGGACAGGAGAATTCACCCCTCCACTTT
cdr3_aa: CASSLGQENSPLHF

j_call: TRBJ2-5
d_call: TRBD2
clone_size: .
v_call: TRBV11-2
cdr3_nt: TGTGCCAGCAGCCTTGGGACTAGCGGGGGGACGTTGGAGACCCAGTACTTC
cdr3_aa: CASSLGTSGGTLETQYF

j_call: TRBJ1-2
d_call: .
clone_size: .
v_call: TRBV11-2
cdr3_nt: TGTGCCAGCAGCCTCGGGGGGAGCCCGCGGGGCTACACCTTC
cdr3_aa: CASSLGGSPRGYTF

j_call: TRBJ1-1
d_call: .
clone_size: .
v_call: TRBV27
cdr3_nt: TGTGCCAGCAGTTTTGGCTTGGGGAGGTACACTGAAGCTTTCTTT
cdr3_aa: CASSFGLGRYTEAFF

j_call: TRBJ2-1
d_call: .
clone_size: .
v_call: TRBV24-1
cdr3_nt: TGTGCCACCAGTGATTTAGGCAGGGCGCCCTACAATGAGCAGTTCTTC
cdr3_aa: CATSDLGRAPYNEQFF

j_call: TRBJ1-1
d_call: TRBD1
clone_size: .
v_call: TRBV6-5
cdr3_nt: TGTGCCAGCAGACAGGACAGGGGCGGGAACACTGAAGCTTTCTTT
cdr3_aa: CASRQDRGGNTEAFF

j_call: TRBJ2-1
d_call: .
clone_size: .
v_call: TRBV5-1
cdr3_nt: TGCGCCAGCAGCTTCCAGGGATTCAACAATGAGCAGTTCTTC
cdr3_aa: CASSFQGFNNEQFF

j_call: TRBJ1-4
d_call: .
clone_size: .
v_call: TRBV5-1
cdr3_nt: TGCGCCAGCAGCTTGGTGCTAGGGGCATCGGAAAAACTGTTTTTT
cdr3_aa: CASSLVLGASEKLFF

j_call: TRBJ2-1
d_call: .
clone_size: .
v_call: TRBV6-5
cdr3_nt: TGTGCCAGCACCGACTGGGGCGGGGGCCGATCTGAGCAGTTCTTC
cdr3_aa: CASTDWGGGRSEQFF

j_call: TRBJ2-5
d_call: TRBD2
clone_size: .
v_call: TRBV6-1
cdr3_nt: TGTGCCAGCAGTGAGGCGGCGGGGGGCCAAGAGACCCAGTACTTC
cdr3_aa: CASSEAAGGQETQYF

j_call: TRBJ1-1
d_call: TRBD1
clone_size: few
v_call: TRBV10-1
cdr3_nt: TGCGCCAGCAGTACCGGGACAGGGAGAATTCCGCCTGAAGCTTTCTTT
cdr3_aa: CASSTGTGRIPPEAFF

j_call: TRBJ2-1
d_call: TRBD2
clone_size: .
v_call: TRBV7-7
cdr3_nt: TGTGCTAGCAGTCAGACTAGCGGGAGGAGGAATGAGCAGTTCTTC
cdr3_aa: CASSQTSGRRNEQFF

j_call: TRBJ2-7
d_call: TRBD2
clone_size: .
v_call: TRBV6-2/TRBV6-3
cdr3_nt: TGTGCCAGCAGTTCCACTAGCGGGAGGCGAAACGAGCAGTACTTC
cdr3_aa: CASSSTSGRRNEQYF

j_call: TRBJ2-7
d_call: TRBD2
clone_size: .
v_call: TRBV10-2
cdr3_nt: TGCGCCAGCAGTGAAAGTGGGAGGGCCTACGAGCAGTACTTC
cdr3_aa: CASSESGRAYEQYF

j_call: TRBJ1-5
d_call: .
clone_size: .
v_call: TRBV20-1
cdr3_nt: TGCAGTGCTCGAACTGCGGAAGCCCAGCATTTT
cdr3_aa: CSARTAEAQHF

j_call: TRBJ2-1
d_call: TRBD2
clone_size: .
v_call: TRBV5-4
cdr3_nt: TGTGCCAGCAGCCTACGGACTAGCGGGAGTTACAATGAGCAGTTCTTC
cdr3_aa: CASSLRTSGSYNEQFF

j_call: TRBJ1-1
d_call: .
clone_size: .
v_call: TRBV5-1
cdr3_nt: TGCGCCAGCAACCTCCTAAGCATTAACACTGAAGCTTTCTTT
cdr3_aa: CASNLLSINTEAFF

j_call: TRBJ2-1
d_call: .
clone_size: .
v_call: TRBV10-3
cdr3_nt: TGTGCCATCAGTGAGCTGGTATCCGGTGAGCAGTTCTTC
cdr3_aa: CAISELVSGEQFF

j_call: TRBJ2-1
d_call: TRBD1
clone_size: .
v_call: TRBV7-8
cdr3_nt: TGTGCCAGCAGCCTAGAGAGGGGGCTGATATACAATGAGCAGTTCTTC
cdr3_aa: CASSLERGLIYNEQFF

j_call: TRBJ1-5
d_call: TRBD1
clone_size: .
v_call: TRBV2
cdr3_nt: TGTGCCAGCAGTGAACAGGGGGAGAATCAGCCCCAGCATTTT
cdr3_aa: CASSEQGENQPQHF

j_call: TRBJ1-1
d_call: .
clone_size: .
v_call: TRBV5-1
cdr3_nt: TGCGCCAGCAGCTTTACCGGGAACACTGAAGCTTTCTTT
cdr3_aa: CASSFTGNTEAFF

j_call: TRBJ1-1
d_call: .
clone_size: .
v_call: TRBV30
cdr3_nt: TGTGCCTGGAGTGTACGACAGCCTCAAGCTTTCTTT
cdr3_aa: CAWSVRQPQAFF

j_call: TRBJ2-6
d_call: .
clone_size: .
v_call: TRBV7-3
cdr3_nt: TGTGCCAGCAGCGCGAGCTCTGGGGCCAACGTCCTGACTTTC
cdr3_aa: CASSASSGANVLTF

j_call: TRBJ2-2
d_call: TRBD2
clone_size: .
v_call: TRBV5-1
cdr3_nt: TGCGCCAGCAGCTTCGACGCGACTAGCGGGGGGGCCGCCGGGGAGCTGTTTTTT
cdr3_aa: CASSFDATSGGAAGELFF

j_call: TRBJ1-3
d_call: .
clone_size: .
v_call: TRBV6-5
cdr3_nt: TGTGCCGAAAAGGGGCCTGGAAACACCATATATTTT
cdr3_aa: CAEKGPGNTIYF

j_call: TRBJ1-1
d_call: .
clone_size: once
v_call: TRBV3-1/TRBV3-2
cdr3_nt: TGTGCCAGCAGCGCCCTTCTAAACACTGAAGCTTTCTTT
cdr3_aa: CASSALLNTEAFF

j_call: TRBJ1-6
d_call: .
clone_size: .
v_call: TRBV9
cdr3_nt: TGTGCCAGCAGCGTAGCACAGGGCGATTCACCCCTCCACTTT
cdr3_aa: CASSVAQGDSPLHF

j_call: TRBJ1-1
d_call: .
clone_size: once
v_call: TRBV10-1
cdr3_nt: TGCGCCAGCAGTGCTAGCCCCATGGGGGCTTTCTTT
cdr3_aa: CASSASPMGAFF

j_call: TRBJ2-1
d_call: TRBD2
clone_size: .
v_call: TRBV5-1
cdr3_nt: TGCGCCAGCAGCTTGGAGGTAGCGGGAGACTACAATGAGCAGTTCTTC
cdr3_aa: CASSLEVAGDYNEQFF

j_call: TRBJ1-2
d_call: .
clone_size: .
v_call: TRBV7-6
cdr3_nt: TGTGCCAGCAGCTTAGGGAGGGGTTATGGCTACACCTTC
cdr3_aa: CASSLGRGYGYTF

j_call: TRBJ2-1
d_call: TRBD1
clone_size: .
v_call: TRBV5-1
cdr3_nt: TGCGCCAGCAGTCCCGGGACAGGGGCCCTCAATGAGCAGTTCTTC
cdr3_aa: CASSPGTGALNEQFF

j_call: TRBJ2-5
d_call: .
clone_size: .
v_call: TRBV5-4
cdr3_nt: TGTGCCAGCAGCTTCCCACAAGAGACCCAGTACTTC
cdr3_aa: CASSFPQETQYF

j_call: TRBJ2-5
d_call: .
clone_size: .
v_call: TRBV5-1
cdr3_nt: TGCGCCAGCAGCTTGCATGGGGGGGAGACCCAGTACTTC
cdr3_aa: CASSLHGGETQYF